This record covers a single TCR beta chain. Its antigen target is currently unknown. It has no much larger one-base neighbor in the sample; base qualities were not kept. The sample is drawn from a study of blood T cells in healthy people across ages (dated by TCRdb to between 2014 and 2017). In the study overall: Template switching captured roughly one uniquely barcoded TCR beta cDNA molecule per two T cells in model experiments. Using deep sequencing normalized with unique cDNA molecular identifiers, the study measured how TCR beta repertoire diversity changes with age. Four age groups were formed from the donors: young (average approximately 15 years), middle-aged (more than 35), aged (about 62) and long-lived (82). To avoid experimental bias, donors of different ages were distributed randomly across sequencing lanes. Two additional independent replicas of 1 million unique cDNA reads from the same blood draw were analyzed for two donors (one aged 18 to 30 and one aged 80 or older).

Findings and caveats that apply to the study as a whole: Conclusive comparison of naive and antigen-experienced compartments was prevented by the profiling of bulk unsorted PBMCs. The CMV infection status of donors was not known, potentially confounding age-related changes in expanded clonotypes. Compared with the aged group, the long-lived group had more naive CD4+ T cells, fewer expanded clones and increased TCR diversity, suggesting age selection. Observed TCR beta diversity per million T cells fell roughly linearly with age, and a significant reduction was already apparent by age roughly 41. Estimates of total diversity from one million sequenced T cells were regarded as lower bounds and underestimates. A strong correlation was found between observed TCR beta diversity and the percentage of naive T cells measured by flow cytometry.

Library creation used 5' RACE. For sequencing, an Illumina HiSeq 2500 was employed. A second PCR of roughly 6 to 12 cycles was run with a J-beta primer mix and a sample-barcoded 5' primer. A template-switch 5' adaptor carrying 12 random nucleotides introduced a unique molecular identifier onto each TCR beta cDNA molecule. At least 3 million CDR3-containing paired-end reads were obtained from each sample. First-strand cDNA synthesis was performed from all RNA using the Mint cDNA synthesis kit, with priming by a TRBC-specific oligonucleotide. After uracil-DNA glycosylase treatment, a first 18-cycle PCR used universal primers M1SS and BC2_uni_R on all cDNA. Turning to the authors' computational methods: For normalization, 1 million high-quality reads, each with a distinct molecular identifier, were randomly selected from each sample. Instead of being binned into consensus sequences, reads that shared molecular identifiers were thrown out. MiTCR, run with a Q25 quality threshold and the strictest error-elimination algorithm, handled CDR3 identification, clonotype clustering and error correction. Lower-bound total TCR beta diversity was estimated with a nonparametric unseen species model using Euler transformation. In-frame beta chains were kept once TCRdb had trimmed the public reads at Q25 with fastp and called clones with MiXCR. Each entry is one CDR3 protein sequence, shown with its most common DNA and genes. The V and J calls and clone size are TCRdb's, not the authors'. The table for this sample lists 1.6 million or so distinct CDR3 sequences; about 35% of them were counted only once. The top ten constitute over 9% of the sample.

From the cysteine through the phenylalanine, the CDR3 covers 14 amino acids. The read is trimmed to its CDR3 DNA, 42 bases read in frame from base 1. The trim is 6 bases for V and 1 base for J, with a gap of 12 bases between the germline ends. The donors were roughly 40 Caucasian individuals from Russia, aged roughly 6 to 100 years, who were systemically healthy. Each donor gave ten milliliters of peripheral blood, drawn into EDTA-treated Vacutainer tubes. Ficoll-Paque density-gradient centrifugation was used to isolate PBMCs, with at least 7 million per sample. Trizol reagent was used to extract total RNA from PBMCs, with at least 5 micrograms per sample. For every donor, flow cytometry on a PBMC aliquot measured the percentage of naive CD45RAhigh/CD27high T cells.

The sequenced material came from blood. The chain is encoded by TRBV12-3 or TRBV12-4 joined to TRBJ1-2; the D gene is perhaps TRBD1, on 5 matching bases. This receptor was identified in a woman in her twenties or thirties in good health. The sequenced DNA is TGTGCCAGCAGCCCGGACATGAATAACTATGGCTACACCTTC. This sequence encodes CASSPDMNNYGYTF.